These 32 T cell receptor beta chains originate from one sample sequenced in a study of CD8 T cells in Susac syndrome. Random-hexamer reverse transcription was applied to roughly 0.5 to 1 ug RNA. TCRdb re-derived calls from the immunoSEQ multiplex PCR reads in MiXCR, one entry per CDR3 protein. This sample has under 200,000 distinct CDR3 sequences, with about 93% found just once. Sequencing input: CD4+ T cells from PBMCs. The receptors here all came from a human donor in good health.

CDR3 DNA: TGCAGTGCTCTTACTCGAGAGACCCAGTACTTC. Its translation: CSALTRETQYF. The rearrangement links TRBV20-1 to TRBJ2-5, with unresolved D. V was shortened by 5 bases and J by 4 bases, with 8 bases between the two germline ends. CDR3 length equals 11 residues. CDR1 and CDR2 (germline): DFQATT, SNEGSKA (reference sequence).

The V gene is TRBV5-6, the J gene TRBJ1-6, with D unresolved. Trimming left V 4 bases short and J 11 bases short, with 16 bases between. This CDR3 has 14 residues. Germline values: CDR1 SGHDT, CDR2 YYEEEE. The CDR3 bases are TGTGCCAGCAGCCGAAACCATCAGGCGCCACCCCTCCACTTT. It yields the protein CASSRNHQAPPLHF.

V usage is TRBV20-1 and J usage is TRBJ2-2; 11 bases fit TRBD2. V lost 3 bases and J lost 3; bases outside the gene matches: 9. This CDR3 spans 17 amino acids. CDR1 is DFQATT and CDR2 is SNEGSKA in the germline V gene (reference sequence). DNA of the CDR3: TGCAGTGCTAGTCCCGGGCTAGCGGGAGGATACACCGGGGAGCTGTTTTTT. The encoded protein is CSASPGLAGGYTGELFF.

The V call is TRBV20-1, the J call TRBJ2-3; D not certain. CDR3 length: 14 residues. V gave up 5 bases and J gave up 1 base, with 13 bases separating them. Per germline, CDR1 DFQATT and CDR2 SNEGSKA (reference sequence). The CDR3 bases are TGCAGTGCTGTAGACTCCCGCGGCACAGATACGCAGTATTTT. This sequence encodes CSAVDSRGTDTQYF.

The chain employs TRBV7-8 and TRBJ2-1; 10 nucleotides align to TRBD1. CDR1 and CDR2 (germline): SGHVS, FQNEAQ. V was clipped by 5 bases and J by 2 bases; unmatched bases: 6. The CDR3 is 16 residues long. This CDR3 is CASSNGQGGTYNEQFF. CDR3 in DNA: TGTGCCAGCAGCAATGGACAGGGGGGGACCTACAATGAGCAGTTCTTC.

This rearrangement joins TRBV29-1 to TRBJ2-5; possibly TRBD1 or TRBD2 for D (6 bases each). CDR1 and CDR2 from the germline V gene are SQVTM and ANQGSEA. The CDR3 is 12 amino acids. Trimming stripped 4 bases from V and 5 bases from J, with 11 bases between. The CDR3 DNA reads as TGCAGCGTTGGTTCGGGGGCGGAGACCCAGTACTTC. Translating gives CSVGSGAETQYF. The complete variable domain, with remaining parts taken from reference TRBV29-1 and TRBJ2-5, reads SAVISQKPSRDICQRGTSLTIQCQVDSQVTMMFWYRQQPGQSLTLIATANQGSEATYESGFVIDKFPISRPNLTFSTLTVSNMSPEDSSIYLCSVGSGAETQYFGPGTRLLVL.

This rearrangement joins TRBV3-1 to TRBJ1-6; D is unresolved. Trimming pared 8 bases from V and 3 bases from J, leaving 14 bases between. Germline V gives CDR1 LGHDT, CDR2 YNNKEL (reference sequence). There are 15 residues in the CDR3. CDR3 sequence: CASRGDFNYNSPLHF. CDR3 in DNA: TGTGCCAGCCGCGGGGATTTCAACTATAATTCACCCCTCCACTTT.

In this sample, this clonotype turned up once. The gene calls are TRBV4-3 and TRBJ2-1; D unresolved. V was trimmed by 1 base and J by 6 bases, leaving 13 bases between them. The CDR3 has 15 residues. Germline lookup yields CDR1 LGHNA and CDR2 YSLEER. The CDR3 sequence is CASSQVSGESNEQFF. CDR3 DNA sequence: TGCGCCAGCAGCCAAGTTAGTGGTGAGTCCAATGAGCAGTTCTTC.

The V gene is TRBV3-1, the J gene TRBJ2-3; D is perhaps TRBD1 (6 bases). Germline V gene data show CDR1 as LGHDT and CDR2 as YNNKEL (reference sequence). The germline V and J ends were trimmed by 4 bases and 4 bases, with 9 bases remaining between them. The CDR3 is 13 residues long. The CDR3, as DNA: TGTGCCAGCAGCCTACAGGGATCAGATACGCAGTATTTT. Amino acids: CASSLQGSDTQYF.

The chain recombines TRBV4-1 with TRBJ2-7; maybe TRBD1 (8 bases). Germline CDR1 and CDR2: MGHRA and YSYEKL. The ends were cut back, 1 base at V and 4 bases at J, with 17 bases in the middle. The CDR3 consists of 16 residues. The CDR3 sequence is CASSQGLQGGNYEQYF. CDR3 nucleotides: TGCGCCAGCAGCCAAGGCCTACAGGGGGGGAATTACGAGCAGTACTTC.

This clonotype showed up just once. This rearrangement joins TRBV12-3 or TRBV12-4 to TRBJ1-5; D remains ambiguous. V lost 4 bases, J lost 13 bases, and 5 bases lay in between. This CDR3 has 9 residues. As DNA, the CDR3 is TGTGCCAGCAGTTCCAGACAGCATTTT. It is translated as CASSSRQHF.

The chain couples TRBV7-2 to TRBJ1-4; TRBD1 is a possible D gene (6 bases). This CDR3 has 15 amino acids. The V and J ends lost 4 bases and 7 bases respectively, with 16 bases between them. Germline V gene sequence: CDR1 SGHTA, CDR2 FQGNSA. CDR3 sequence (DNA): TGTGCCAGCAGCTGGACAGCCAATGACGGTGAAAAACTGTTTTTT. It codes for CASSWTANDGEKLFF. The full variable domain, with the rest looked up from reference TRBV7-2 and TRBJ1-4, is GAGVSQSPSNKVTEKGKDVELRCDPISGHTALYWYRQSLGQGLEFLIYFQGNSAPDKSGLPSDRFSAERTGGSVSTLTIQRTQQEDSAVYLCASSWTANDGEKLFFGSGTQLSVL.

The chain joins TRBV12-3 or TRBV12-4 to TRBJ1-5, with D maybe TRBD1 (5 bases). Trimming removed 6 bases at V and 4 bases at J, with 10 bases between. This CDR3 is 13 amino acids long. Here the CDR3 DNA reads TGTGCCAGCAGGGGGACGGGAAATCAGCCCCAGCATTTT. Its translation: CASRGTGNQPQHF.

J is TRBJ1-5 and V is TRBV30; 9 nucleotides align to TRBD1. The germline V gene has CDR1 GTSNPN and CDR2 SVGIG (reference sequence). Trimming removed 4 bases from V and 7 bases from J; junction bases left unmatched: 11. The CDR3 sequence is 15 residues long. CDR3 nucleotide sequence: TGTGCCTGGAATCTCGGACAGGGGATGTCGCAGCCCCAGCATTTT. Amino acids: CAWNLGQGMSQPQHF.

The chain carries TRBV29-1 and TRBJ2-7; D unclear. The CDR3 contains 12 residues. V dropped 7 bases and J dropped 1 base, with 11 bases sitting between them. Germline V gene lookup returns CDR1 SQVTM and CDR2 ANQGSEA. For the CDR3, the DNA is TGCAGCGCAACCCTGCAGTCCTACGAGCAGTACTTC. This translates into CSATLQSYEQYF.

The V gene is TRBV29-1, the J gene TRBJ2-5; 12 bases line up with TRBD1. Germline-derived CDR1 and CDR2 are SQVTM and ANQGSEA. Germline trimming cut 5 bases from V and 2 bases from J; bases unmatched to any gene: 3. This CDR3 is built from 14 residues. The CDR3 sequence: CSVRDRGPQETQYF. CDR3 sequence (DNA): TGCAGCGTTCGGGACAGGGGGCCGCAAGAGACCCAGTACTTC.

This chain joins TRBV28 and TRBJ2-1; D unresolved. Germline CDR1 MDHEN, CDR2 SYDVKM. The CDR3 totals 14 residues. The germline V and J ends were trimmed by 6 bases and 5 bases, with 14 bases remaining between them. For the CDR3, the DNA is TGTGCCAGCAGCCCTTTGAGTGGCCACAATGAGCAGTTCTTC. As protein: CASSPLSGHNEQFF.

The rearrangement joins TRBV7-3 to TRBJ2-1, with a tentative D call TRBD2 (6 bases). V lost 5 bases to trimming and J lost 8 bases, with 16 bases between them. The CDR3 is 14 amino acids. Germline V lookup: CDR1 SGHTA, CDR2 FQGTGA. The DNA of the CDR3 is TGTGCCAGCAGCCAAGTCGGGGGTGACGATGAGCAGTTCTTC. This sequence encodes CASSQVGGDDEQFF.

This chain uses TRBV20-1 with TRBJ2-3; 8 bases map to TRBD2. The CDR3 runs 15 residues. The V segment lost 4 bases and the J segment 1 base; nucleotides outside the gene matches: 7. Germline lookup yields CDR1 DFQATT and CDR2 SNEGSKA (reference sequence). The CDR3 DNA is TGCAGTGCTAAGGGGAGCGGGGGAGGCACAGATACGCAGTATTTT. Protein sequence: CSAKGSGGGTDTQYF.

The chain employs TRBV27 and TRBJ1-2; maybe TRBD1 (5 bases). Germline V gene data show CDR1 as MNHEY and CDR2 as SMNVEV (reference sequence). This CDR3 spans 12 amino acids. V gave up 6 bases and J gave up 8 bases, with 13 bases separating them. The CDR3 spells CASRVGGSGYTF. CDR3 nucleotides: TGTGCCAGCAGGGTTGGGGGATCGGGCTACACCTTC.

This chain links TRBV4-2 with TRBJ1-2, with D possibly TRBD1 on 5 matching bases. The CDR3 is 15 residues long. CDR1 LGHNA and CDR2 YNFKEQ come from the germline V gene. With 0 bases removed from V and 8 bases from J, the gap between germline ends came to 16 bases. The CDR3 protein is CASSQDRGVSGGYTF. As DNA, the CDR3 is TGTGCCAGCAGCCAAGATCGGGGGGTATCCGGCGGCTACACCTTC.

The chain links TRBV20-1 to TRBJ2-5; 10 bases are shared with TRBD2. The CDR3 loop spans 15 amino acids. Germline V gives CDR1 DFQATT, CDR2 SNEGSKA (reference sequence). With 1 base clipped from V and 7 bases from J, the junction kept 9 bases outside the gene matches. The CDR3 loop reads CSARVFPSGGWTQYF. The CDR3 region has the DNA TGCAGTGCTAGAGTCTTTCCTAGCGGGGGCTGGACCCAGTACTTC.

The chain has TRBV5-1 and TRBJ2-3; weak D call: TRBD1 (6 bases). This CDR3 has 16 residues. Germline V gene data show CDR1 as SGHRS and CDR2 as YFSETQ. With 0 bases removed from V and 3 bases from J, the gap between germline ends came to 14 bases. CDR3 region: CASSLDPGVMTDTQYF. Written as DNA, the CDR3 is TGCGCCAGCAGCTTGGACCCAGGGGTTATGACAGATACGCAGTATTTT.

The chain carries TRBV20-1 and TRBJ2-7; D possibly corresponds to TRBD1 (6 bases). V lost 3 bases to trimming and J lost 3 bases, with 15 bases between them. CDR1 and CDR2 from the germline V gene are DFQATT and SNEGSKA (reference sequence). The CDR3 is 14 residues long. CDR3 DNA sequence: TGCAGTGCTAGTTGGGGGCAAAAGAGCTACGAGCAGTACTTC. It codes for CSASWGQKSYEQYF.

The CDR3 bases are TGTGCCAGCAGCTCCCCCACAGGGGGATCCGACTACGAGCAGTACTTC. Translation gives CASSSPTGGSDYEQYF. V gene TRBV7-9 combines with J gene TRBJ2-7, with 8 bases matching TRBD1. The CDR3 runs 16 residues. Germline V gene data show CDR1 as SEHNR and CDR2 as FQNEAQ (reference sequence). After removal of 4 bases from V and 3 bases from J, the junction contained 11 bases not matched to a gene.

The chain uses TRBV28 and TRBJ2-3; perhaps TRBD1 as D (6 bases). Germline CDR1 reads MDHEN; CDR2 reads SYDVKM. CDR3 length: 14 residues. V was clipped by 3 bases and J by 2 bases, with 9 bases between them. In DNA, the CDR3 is TGTGCCAGCAGTTTTGGACAGTTCACAGATACGCAGTATTTT. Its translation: CASSFGQFTDTQYF. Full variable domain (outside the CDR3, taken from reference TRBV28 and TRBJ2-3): DVKVTQSSRYLVKRTGEKVFLECVQDMDHENMFWYRQDPGLGLRLIYFSYDVKMKEKGDIPEGYSVSREKKERFSLILESASTNQTSMYLCASSFGQFTDTQYFGPGTRLTVL.

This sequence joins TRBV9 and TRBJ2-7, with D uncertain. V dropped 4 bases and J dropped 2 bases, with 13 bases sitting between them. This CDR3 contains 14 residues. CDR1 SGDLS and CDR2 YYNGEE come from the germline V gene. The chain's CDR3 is CASSPTAGPYEQYF. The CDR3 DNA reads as TGTGCCAGCAGCCCAACGGCAGGCCCCTACGAGCAGTACTTC.

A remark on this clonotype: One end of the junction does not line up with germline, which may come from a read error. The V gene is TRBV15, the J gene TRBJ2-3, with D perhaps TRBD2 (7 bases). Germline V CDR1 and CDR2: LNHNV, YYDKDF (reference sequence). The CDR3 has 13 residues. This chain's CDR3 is CATSRDLEGGGNF. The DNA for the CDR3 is TGTGCCACCAGCAGAGACTTGGAGGGGGGAGGGAATTTT. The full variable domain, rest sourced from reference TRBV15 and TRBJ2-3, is DAMVIQNPRYQVTQFGKPVTLSCSQTLNHNVMYWYQQKSSQAPKLLFHYYDKDFNNEADTPDNFQSRRPNTSFCFLDIRSPGLGDTAMYLCATSRDLEGGGNFGPGTRLTVL.

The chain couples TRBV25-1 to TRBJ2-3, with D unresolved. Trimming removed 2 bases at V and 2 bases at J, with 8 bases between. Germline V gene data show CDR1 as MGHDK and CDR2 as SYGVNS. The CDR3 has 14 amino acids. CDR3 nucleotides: TGTGCCAGCAGTGAACCCGGACCCACAGATACGCAGTATTTT. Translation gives CASSEPGPTDTQYF.

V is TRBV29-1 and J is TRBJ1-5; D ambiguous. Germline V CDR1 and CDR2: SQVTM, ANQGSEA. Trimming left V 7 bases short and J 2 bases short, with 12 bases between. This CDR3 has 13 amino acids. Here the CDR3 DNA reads TGCAGCGCCACCCAGTCGGGCAATCAGCCCCAGCATTTT. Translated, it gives CSATQSGNQPQHF.

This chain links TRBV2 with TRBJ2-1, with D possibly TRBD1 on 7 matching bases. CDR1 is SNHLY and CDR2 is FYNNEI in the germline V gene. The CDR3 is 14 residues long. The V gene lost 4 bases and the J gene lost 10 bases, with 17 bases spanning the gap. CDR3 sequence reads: CASSGPNRGGEQFF. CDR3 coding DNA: TGTGCCAGCAGTGGGCCCAACAGGGGAGGCGAGCAGTTCTTC.

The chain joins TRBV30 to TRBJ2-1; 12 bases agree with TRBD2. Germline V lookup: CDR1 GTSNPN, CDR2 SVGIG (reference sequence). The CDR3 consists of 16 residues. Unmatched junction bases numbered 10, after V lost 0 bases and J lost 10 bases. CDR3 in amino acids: CAWSVTSGGFGLEQFF. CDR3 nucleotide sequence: TGTGCCTGGAGTGTCACTAGCGGGGGGTTTGGTTTGGAGCAGTTCTTC.